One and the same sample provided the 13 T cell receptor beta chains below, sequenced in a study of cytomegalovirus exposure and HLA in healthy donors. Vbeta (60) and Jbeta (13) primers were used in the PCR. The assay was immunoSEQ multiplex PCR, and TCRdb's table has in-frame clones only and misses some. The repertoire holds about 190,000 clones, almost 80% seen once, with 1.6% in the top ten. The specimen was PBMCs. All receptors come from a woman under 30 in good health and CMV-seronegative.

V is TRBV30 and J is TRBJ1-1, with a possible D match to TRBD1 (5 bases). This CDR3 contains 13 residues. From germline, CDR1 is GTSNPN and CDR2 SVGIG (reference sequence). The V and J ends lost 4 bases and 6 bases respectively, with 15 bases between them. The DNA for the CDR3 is TGTGCCTGGACCTCCCGCGGGGGGTCTGAAGCTTTCTTT. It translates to CAWTSRGGSEAFF.

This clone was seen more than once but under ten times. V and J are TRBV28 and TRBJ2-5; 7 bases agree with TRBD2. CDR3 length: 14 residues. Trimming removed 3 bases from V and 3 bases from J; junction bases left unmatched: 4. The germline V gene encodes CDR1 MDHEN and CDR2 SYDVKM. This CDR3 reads CASSFGGSEETQYF. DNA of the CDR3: TGTGCCAGCAGTTTTGGCGGGAGTGAAGAGACCCAGTACTTC.

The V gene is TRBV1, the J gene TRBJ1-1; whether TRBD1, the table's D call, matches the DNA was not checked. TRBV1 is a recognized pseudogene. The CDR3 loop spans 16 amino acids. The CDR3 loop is CTSSQKRPRENTEAFF. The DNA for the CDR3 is TGCACCAGCAGCCAGAAGAGACCCAGGGAGAACACTGAAGCTTTCTTT.

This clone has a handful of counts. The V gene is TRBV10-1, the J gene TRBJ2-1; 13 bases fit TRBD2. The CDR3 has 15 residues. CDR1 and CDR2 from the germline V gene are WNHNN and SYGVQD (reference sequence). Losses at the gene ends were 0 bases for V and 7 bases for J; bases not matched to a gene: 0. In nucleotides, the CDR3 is TGCGCCAGCAGTGAGTCGACTAGCGGGGGGAATGAGCAGTTCTTC. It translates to CASSESTSGGNEQFF.

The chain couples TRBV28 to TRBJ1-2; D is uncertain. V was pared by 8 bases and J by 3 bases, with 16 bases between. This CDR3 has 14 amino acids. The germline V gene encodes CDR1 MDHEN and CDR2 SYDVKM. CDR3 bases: TGTGCCAGCGCGGGTAGCCCGCTCCACTATGGCTACACCTTC. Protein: CASAGSPLHYGYTF.

The CDR3 DNA is TGTGCCAGCAGCTTAGGGGGGAGGGCGCGGGAGACCCAGTACTTC. This translates into CASSLGGRARETQYF. This chain links TRBV7-2 with TRBJ2-5, with TRBD2 matching 7 bases. The CDR3 contains 15 residues. The ends lost 1 base at V and 5 bases at J; junction bases unmatched: 7. CDR1 is SGHTA and CDR2 is FQGNSA in the germline V gene.

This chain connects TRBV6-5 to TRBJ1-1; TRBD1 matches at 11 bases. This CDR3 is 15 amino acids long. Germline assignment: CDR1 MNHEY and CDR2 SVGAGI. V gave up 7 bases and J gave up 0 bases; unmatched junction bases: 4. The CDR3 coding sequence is TGTGCCAGCATTCAGGGACAGGGGGTGAACACTGAAGCTTTCTTT. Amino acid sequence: CASIQGQGVNTEAFF.

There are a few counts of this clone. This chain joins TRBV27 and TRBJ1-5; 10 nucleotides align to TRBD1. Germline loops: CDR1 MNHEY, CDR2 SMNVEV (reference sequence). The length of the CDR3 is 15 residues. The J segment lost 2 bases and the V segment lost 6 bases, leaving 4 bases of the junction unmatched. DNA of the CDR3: TGTGCCAGCAGCCCAGGGACAGGGGGCAATCAGCCCCAGCATTTT. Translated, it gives CASSPGTGGNQPQHF.

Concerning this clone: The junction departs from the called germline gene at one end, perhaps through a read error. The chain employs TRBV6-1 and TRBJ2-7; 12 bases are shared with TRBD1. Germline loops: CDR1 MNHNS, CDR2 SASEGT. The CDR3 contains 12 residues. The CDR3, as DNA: TGTGCCAGCAGTGAACCACCGGGACAGGGGGCGTTC. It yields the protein CASSEPPGQGAF.

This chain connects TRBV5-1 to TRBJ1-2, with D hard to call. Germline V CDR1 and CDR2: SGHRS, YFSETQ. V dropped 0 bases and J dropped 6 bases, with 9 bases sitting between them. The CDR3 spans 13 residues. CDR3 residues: CASSLGEDHGYTF. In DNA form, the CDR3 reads TGCGCCAGCAGCTTGGGGGAGGATCATGGCTACACCTTC.

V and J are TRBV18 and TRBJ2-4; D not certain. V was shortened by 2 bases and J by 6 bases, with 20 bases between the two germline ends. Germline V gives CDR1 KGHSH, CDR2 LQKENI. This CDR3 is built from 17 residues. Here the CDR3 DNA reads TGTGCCAGCTCACCAACTCCACCCACCTCAATGATAAACATTCAGTACTTC. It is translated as CASSPTPPTSMINIQYF.

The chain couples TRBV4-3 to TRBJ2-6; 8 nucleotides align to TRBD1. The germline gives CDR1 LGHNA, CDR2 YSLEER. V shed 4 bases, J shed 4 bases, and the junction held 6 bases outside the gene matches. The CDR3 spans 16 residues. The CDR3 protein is CASSLRTGYGANVLTF. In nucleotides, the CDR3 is TGCGCCAGCAGCCTCCGGACAGGGTACGGGGCCAACGTCCTGACTTTC.

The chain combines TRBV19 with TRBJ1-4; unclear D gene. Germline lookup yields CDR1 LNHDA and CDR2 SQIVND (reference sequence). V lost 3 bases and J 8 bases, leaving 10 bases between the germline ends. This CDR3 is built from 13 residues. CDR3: CASSMFREEKLFF. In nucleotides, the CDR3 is TGTGCCAGTAGTATGTTCCGGGAAGAAAAACTGTTTTTT. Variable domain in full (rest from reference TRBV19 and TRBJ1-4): DGGITQSPKYLFRKEGQNVTLSCEQNLNHDAMYWYRQDPGQGLRLIYYSQIVNDFQKGDIAEGYSVSREKKESFPLTVTSAQKNPTAFYLCASSMFREEKLFFGSGTQLSVL.